Listed here are 16 T cell receptor beta chains from one sample, sequenced in a study of blood T cell repertoires in COVID-19. The protocol was immunoSEQ multiplex PCR, while the TCRdb copy is restricted to in-frame clones and leaves out a portion. Among approximately 270,000 clones listed, over 75% were seen once. Sequenced material: PBMCs or T cells enriched from blood (not recorded which). The receptors originated from a man aged 40-55 years who had recovered from COVID-19.

This chain connects TRBV19 to TRBJ1-1, with 9 bases identical to TRBD1. The CDR3 totals 16 residues. Germline assignment: CDR1 LNHDA and CDR2 SQIVND (reference sequence). The ends lost 10 bases at V and 4 bases at J; junction bases unmatched: 16. The CDR3 DNA reads TGTGCCACCACCACAGGGGGCGCTGGATCGAGCACTGAAGCTTTCTTT. Amino acid sequence: CATTTGGAGSSTEAFF.

The J gene is TRBJ2-5, the V gene TRBV11-2, with D unresolved. Trimming removed 5 bases from V and 5 bases from J, with 15 bases in between. Germline V CDR1 and CDR2: SGHAT, FQNNGV. This CDR3 comprises 14 residues. CDR3 DNA: TGTGCCAGCAGCCCCGCCCAGGATAGGGAGACCCAGTACTTC. Translating gives CASSPAQDRETQYF.

The chain couples TRBV3-1 (or the pseudogene TRBV3-2) to TRBJ2-3, with a tentative D call TRBD2 (5 bases). Germline V gene lookup returns CDR1 LGHDT and CDR2 YNNKEL (reference sequence). CDR3 size: 15 residues. Trimming removed 0 bases from V and 3 bases from J, with 10 bases in between. The CDR3 coding sequence is TGTGCCAGCAGCCAAGATGCGGACTCTACAGATACGCAGTATTTT. Translated, it gives CASSQDADSTDTQYF.

The V gene is TRBV3-1 (or the pseudogene TRBV3-2), the J gene TRBJ1-2; 11 bases line up with TRBD1. CDR3 length equals 16 residues. Unmatched junction bases numbered 8, after V lost 4 bases and J lost 4 bases. CDR1 is LGHDT and CDR2 is YNNKEL in the germline V gene (reference sequence). CDR3 amino acids: CASSPIGGQGAYGYTF. CDR3 DNA sequence: TGTGCCAGCAGCCCCATAGGTGGACAGGGGGCCTATGGCTACACCTTC.

The chain couples TRBV18 to TRBJ1-2; 8 bases are a match to TRBD1. V was pared by 3 bases and J by 4 bases, with 10 bases of the junction left unmatched. The CDR3 is 16 amino acids. The germline V gene encodes CDR1 KGHSH and CDR2 LQKENI. The CDR3 protein is CASSPGTGLGGYGYTF. CDR3 in DNA: TGTGCCAGCTCACCCGGGACAGGTCTAGGAGGCTATGGCTACACCTTC.

The chain combines TRBV5-1 with TRBJ2-3; 10 positions match TRBD2. The CDR3 sequence is 15 residues long. Germline assignment: CDR1 SGHRS and CDR2 YFSETQ. J lost 3 bases, V lost 2 bases, and 3 bases had no gene match. CDR3 in DNA: TGCGCCAGCAGCTTCCGTAGCGGGAGGACAGATACGCAGTATTTT. As protein: CASSFRSGRTDTQYF.

In its sample, this clone was seen once. The gene calls are TRBV5-1 and TRBJ2-6, with 10 bases lining up with TRBD1. The CDR3 is made up of 17 amino acids. The germline CDR1 and CDR2 sequences are SGHRS and YFSETQ. The V segment lost 4 bases and the J segment 0 bases; nucleotides outside the gene matches: 4. CDR3 bases: TGCGCCAGCAGCGAGACAGGGGGCGGCTCTGGGGCCAACGTCCTGACTTTC. This translates into CASSETGGGSGANVLTF.

This clone appeared once. The chain links TRBV27 to TRBJ2-1; maybe TRBD2 (6 bases). The CDR3 has 13 amino acids. Germline V gene sequence: CDR1 MNHEY, CDR2 SMNVEV (reference sequence). The germline V and J ends were trimmed by 5 bases and 9 bases, with 14 bases remaining between them. Here the CDR3 reads CASSQGLYGEQFF. The CDR3 nucleotides are TGTGCCAGCAGTCAGGGACTTTATGGTGAGCAGTTCTTC.

The sample holds one count of this clone. This chain joins TRBV7-9 and TRBJ2-3, with TRBD2 identical over 10 bases. The CDR3 is 17 amino acids. V lost 1 base, J lost 2 bases, and 6 bases stayed unmatched. Germline CDR1 SEHNR, CDR2 FQNEAQ (reference sequence). CDR3 in amino acids: CASSLGASGGFTDTQYF. CDR3 coding DNA: TGTGCCAGCAGCTTAGGGGCTAGCGGGGGATTCACAGATACGCAGTATTTT.

This clone was picked up a small number of times. This sequence joins TRBV12-3 or TRBV12-4 and TRBJ2-3; 8 nucleotides match TRBD1. Trimming cost V 4 bases and J 4 bases; bases outside gene matches: 1. This CDR3 comprises 13 residues. The CDR3 loop is CASSWTGPDTQYF. CDR3 in DNA: TGTGCCAGCAGTTGGACAGGGCCAGATACGCAGTATTTT.

The V gene is TRBV28, the J gene TRBJ1-4, with D possibly TRBD1 on 5 matching bases. CDR3 size: 15 residues. V lost 6 bases and J 0 bases, leaving 11 bases between the germline ends. Germline CDR1 is MDHEN and CDR2 is SYDVKM. DNA for the CDR3: TGTGCCAGCAGCTCGACAGCAACAACTAATGAAAAACTGTTTTTT. Amino acid sequence: CASSSTATTNEKLFF.

The chain couples TRBV7-8 to TRBJ2-1; 9 positions match TRBD2. Germline CDR1 and CDR2: SGHVS and FQNEAQ. V lost 1 base, J lost 0 bases, and 7 bases stayed unmatched. This CDR3 region has 18 residues. CDR3 nucleotide sequence: TGTGCCAGCAGCTTAGTCTTGCTAGCGGGAAACTCCTACAATGAGCAGTTCTTC. It codes for CASSLVLLAGNSYNEQFF.

This chain uses TRBV19 with TRBJ2-3; TRBD1 matches at 9 bases. V gave up 6 bases and J gave up 4 bases; unmatched junction bases: 8. This CDR3 comprises 15 residues. Germline V gene sequence: CDR1 LNHDA, CDR2 SQIVND (reference sequence). CDR3 in DNA: TGTGCCAGTAGACCGGACAGGGGCAGGGCAGATACGCAGTATTTT. It is translated as CASRPDRGRADTQYF. The whole variable domain, filled in from reference TRBV19 and TRBJ2-3, reads DGGITQSPKYLFRKEGQNVTLSCEQNLNHDAMYWYRQDPGQGLRLIYYSQIVNDFQKGDIAEGYSVSREKKESFPLTVTSAQKNPTAFYLCASRPDRGRADTQYFGPGTRLTVL.

V usage is TRBV28 and J usage is TRBJ2-2, with TRBD1 matching 8 bases. The length of the CDR3 is 14 residues. The germline gives CDR1 MDHEN, CDR2 SYDVKM. Unmatched junction bases numbered 6, after V lost 10 bases and J lost 2 bases. This CDR3 is CATQTGANTGELFF. The CDR3 nucleotides are TGTGCCACCCAGACAGGGGCCAACACCGGGGAGCTGTTTTTT.

The gene calls are TRBV13 and TRBJ2-1; the D gene is possibly TRBD2 (5 bases). With 5 bases removed from V and 9 bases from J, the gap between germline ends came to 14 bases. The CDR3 spans 13 residues. Germline CDR1 and CDR2: PRHDT and FYEKMQ (reference sequence). The DNA of the CDR3 is TGTGCCAGCAGCCTTAACCGCCGGGGTGAGCAGTTCTTC. Translation: CASSLNRRGEQFF. Based on the CDR3 plus reference TRBV13 and TRBJ2-1, the full variable domain is AAGVIQSPRHLIKEKRETATLKCYPIPRHDTVYWYQQGPGQDPQFLISFYEKMQSDKGSIPDRFSAQQFSDYHSELNMSSLELGDSALYFCASSLNRRGEQFFGPGTRLTVL.

The chain employs TRBV5-1 and TRBJ1-4; the D gene is possibly TRBD1 (5 bases). Germline V gives CDR1 SGHRS, CDR2 YFSETQ. The CDR3 runs 14 residues. V lost 2 bases and J lost 7, with 12 bases in between. Here the CDR3 reads CASSLQEGSEKLFF. CDR3 coding DNA: TGCGCCAGCAGCTTACAGGAGGGAAGTGAAAAACTGTTTTTT.